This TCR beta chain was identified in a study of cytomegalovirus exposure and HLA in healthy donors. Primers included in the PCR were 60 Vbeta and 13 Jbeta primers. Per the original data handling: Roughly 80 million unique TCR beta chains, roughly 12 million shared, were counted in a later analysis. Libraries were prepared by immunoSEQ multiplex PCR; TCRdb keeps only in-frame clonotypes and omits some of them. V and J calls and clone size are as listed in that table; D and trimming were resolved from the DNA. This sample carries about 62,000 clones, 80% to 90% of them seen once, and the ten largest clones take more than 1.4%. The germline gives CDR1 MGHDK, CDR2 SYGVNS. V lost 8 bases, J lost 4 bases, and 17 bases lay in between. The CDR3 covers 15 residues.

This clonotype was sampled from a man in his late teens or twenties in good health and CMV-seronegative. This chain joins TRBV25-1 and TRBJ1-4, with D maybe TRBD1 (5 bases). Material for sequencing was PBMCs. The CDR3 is CASSLTSGFNEKLFF. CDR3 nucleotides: TGTGCCAGCTCGCTGACTTCAGGGTTTAATGAAAAACTGTTTTTT.